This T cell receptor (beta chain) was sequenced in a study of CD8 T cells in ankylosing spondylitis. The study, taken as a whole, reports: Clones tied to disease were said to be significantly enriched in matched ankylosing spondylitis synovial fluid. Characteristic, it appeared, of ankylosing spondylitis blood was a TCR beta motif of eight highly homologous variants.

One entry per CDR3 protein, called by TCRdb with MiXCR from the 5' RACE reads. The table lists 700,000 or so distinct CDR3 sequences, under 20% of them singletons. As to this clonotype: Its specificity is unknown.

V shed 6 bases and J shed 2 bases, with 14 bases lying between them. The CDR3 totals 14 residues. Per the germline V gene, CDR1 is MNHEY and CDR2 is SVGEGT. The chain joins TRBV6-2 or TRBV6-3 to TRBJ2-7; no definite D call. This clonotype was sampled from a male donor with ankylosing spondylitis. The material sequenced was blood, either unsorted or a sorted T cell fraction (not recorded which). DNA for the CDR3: TGTGCCAGCAGCACCGTATTGGGGACCTACGAGCAGTACTTC. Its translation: CASSTVLGTYEQYF.